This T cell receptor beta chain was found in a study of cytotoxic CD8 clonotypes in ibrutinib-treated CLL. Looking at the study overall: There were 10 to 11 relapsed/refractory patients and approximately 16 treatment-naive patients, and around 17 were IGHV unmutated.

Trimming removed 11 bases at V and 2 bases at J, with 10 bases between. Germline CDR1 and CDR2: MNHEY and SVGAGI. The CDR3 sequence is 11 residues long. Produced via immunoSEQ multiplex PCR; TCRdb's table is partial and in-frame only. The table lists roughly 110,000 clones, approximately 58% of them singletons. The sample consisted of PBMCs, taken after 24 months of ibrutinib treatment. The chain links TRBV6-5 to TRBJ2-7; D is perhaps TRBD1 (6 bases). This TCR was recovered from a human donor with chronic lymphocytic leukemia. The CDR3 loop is CASGTPYEQYF. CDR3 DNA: TGTGCCTCGGGGACACCCTACGAGCAGTACTTC.